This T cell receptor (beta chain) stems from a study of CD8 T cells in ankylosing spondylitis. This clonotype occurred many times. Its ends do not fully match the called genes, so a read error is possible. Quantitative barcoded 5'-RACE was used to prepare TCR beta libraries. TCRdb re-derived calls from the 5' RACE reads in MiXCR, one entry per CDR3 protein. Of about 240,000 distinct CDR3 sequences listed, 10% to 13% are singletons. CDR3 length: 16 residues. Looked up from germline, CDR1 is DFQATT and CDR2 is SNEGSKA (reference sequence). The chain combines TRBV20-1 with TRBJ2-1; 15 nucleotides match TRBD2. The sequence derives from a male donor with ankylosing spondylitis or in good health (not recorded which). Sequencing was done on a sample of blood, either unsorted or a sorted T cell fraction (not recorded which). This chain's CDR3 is CSGRQTGTSGGNEQFF. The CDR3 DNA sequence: TGCAGTGGTAGACAGACCGGGACTAGCGGGGGGAATGAGCAGTTCTTC.